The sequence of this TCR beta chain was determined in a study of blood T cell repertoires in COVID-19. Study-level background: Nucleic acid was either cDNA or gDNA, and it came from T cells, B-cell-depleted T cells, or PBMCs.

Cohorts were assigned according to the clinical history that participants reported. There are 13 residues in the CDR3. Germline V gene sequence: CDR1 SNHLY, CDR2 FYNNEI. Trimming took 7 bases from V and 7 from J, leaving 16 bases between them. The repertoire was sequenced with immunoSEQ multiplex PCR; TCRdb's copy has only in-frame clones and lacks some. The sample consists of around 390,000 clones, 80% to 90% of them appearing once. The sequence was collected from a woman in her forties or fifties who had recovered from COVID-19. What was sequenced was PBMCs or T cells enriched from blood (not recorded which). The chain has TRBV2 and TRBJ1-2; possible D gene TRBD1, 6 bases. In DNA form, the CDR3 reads TGTGCCAGCAATCCAGGGGTCCTTGTTGGCTACACCTTC. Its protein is CASNPGVLVGYTF.